The clone carrying this T cell receptor (beta chain) occurred once. The PCR used 60 Vbeta and 13 Jbeta primers. Method: immunoSEQ multiplex PCR; TCRdb's copy keeps in-frame clones and lacks some. Altogether about 94,000 clones are present, roughly 80% being singletons, with the ten largest covering about a tenth. Germline V CDR1 and CDR2: LNHDA, SQIVND (reference sequence). V was trimmed by 6 bases and J by 1 base, leaving 9 bases between them. The CDR3 contains 14 residues. These data come from a study of cytomegalovirus exposure and HLA in healthy donors. The chain couples TRBV19 to TRBJ2-2, with TRBD2 as a possible D gene (5 bases). The sequence was obtained from a human donor in good health. The specimen sequenced was PBMCs. CDR3 amino acids: CASRAGMNTGELFF. CDR3 sequence (DNA): TGTGCCAGTAGGGCCGGGATGAACACCGGGGAGCTGTTTTTT. Full variable domain (outside the CDR3, taken from reference TRBV19 and TRBJ2-2): DGGITQSPKYLFRKEGQNVTLSCEQNLNHDAMYWYRQDPGQGLRLIYYSQIVNDFQKGDIAEGYSVSREKKESFPLTVTSAQKNPTAFYLCASRAGMNTGELFFGEGSRLTVL.